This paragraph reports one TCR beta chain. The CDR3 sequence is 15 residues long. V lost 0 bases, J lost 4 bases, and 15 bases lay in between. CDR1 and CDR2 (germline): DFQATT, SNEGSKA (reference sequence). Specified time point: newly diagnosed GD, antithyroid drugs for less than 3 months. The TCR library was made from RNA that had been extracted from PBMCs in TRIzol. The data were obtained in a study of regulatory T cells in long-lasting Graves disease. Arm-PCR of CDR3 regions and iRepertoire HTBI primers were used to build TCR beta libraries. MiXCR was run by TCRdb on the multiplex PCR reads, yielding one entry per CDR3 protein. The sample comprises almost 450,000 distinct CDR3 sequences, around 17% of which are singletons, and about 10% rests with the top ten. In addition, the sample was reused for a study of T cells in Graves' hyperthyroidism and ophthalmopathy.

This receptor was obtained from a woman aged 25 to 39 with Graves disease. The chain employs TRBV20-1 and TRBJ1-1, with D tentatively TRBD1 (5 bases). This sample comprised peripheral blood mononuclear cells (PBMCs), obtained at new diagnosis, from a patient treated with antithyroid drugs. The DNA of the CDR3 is TGCAGTGCTAGAGACCGCCCCTCTGGGACCACTGAAGCTTTCTTT. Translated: CSARDRPSGTTEAFF.